One and the same sample provided the 23 T cell receptor beta chains below, sequenced in a study of Ad26.COV2.S vaccination and SARS-CoV-2 variants. Repertoires were generated with immunoSEQ multiplex PCR, while TCRdb's copy carries only in-frame clones and drops some. The table shows about 480,000 clones, with around nine tenths occurring only once. Treatment of the sample: around 19 received Ad26.COV2.S at low or high dose, single or two shots; 5 received placebo; per-sample allocation not given. At day 63 after the first vaccine or placebo injection, samples were drawn. The sample was peripheral blood, taken in a trial of Ad26.COV2.S vaccine versus placebo. The receptors here all came from a person between 18 and 60 years old who received the Ad26.COV2.S COVID-19 vaccine or a placebo.

The gene calls are TRBV19 and TRBJ1-1, with D perhaps TRBD1 (6 bases). Between the trimmed V and J ends, which lost 6 bases and 4 bases, there was a span of 21 bases. The CDR3 consists of 16 residues. The germline V gene has CDR1 LNHDA and CDR2 SQIVND (reference sequence). The DNA for the CDR3 is TGTGCCAGTAGCACAAGGGGTCAGGGGATCGTCACTGAAGCTTTCTTT. Its translation: CASSTRGQGIVTEAFF.

The V gene is TRBV30, the J gene TRBJ2-2; no clear D. Germline loops: CDR1 GTSNPN, CDR2 SVGIG (reference sequence). Deletions cut 3 bases from V and 1 base from J, with 6 bases between. CDR3 length: 13 amino acids. Here the CDR3 DNA reads TGTGCCTGGAGAGTAGAGAACACCGGGGAGCTGTTTTTT. It codes for CAWRVENTGELFF.

This chain uses TRBV11-3 with TRBJ2-7, with D uncertain. Deletions cut 0 bases from V and 4 bases from J, with 4 bases between. Looked up from germline, CDR1 is SGHNT and CDR2 is YENEEA. The CDR3 runs 12 residues. In DNA form, the CDR3 reads TGTGCCAGCAGCTTAGACAATTACGAGCAGTACTTC. Its protein is CASSLDNYEQYF. Full variable domain (missing parts from reference TRBV11-3 and TRBJ2-7): EAGVVQSPRYKIIEKKQPVAFWCNPISGHNTLYWYLQNLGQGPELLIRYENEEAVDDSQLPKDRFSAERLKGVDSTLKIQPAELGDSAVYLCASSLDNYEQYFGPGTRLTVT.

The J gene is TRBJ2-6, the V gene TRBV30, with D tentatively TRBD1 (6 bases). CDR3 length: 13 residues. Looked up from germline, CDR1 is GTSNPN and CDR2 is SVGIG (reference sequence). The ends were cut back, 7 bases at V and 2 bases at J, with 9 bases in the middle. The CDR3 here is CASSGAGANVLTF. For the CDR3, the DNA is TGTGCCTCCTCAGGGGCTGGGGCCAACGTCCTGACTTTC.

The V and J genes are TRBV30 and TRBJ2-3, with D tentatively TRBD2 (6 bases). This CDR3 region has 15 residues. In germline, CDR1 is GTSNPN, CDR2 SVGIG (reference sequence). The V and J ends lost 3 bases and 6 bases respectively, with 19 bases between them. The CDR3, as DNA: TGTGCCTGGAGGGCTGGGGGGACGGCTATGGATACGCAGTATTTT. Its protein product is CAWRAGGTAMDTQYF.

The V gene is TRBV27, the J gene TRBJ2-6; 11 bases line up with TRBD2. With V trimmed by 7 bases and J by 2 bases, 10 bases remained unmatched. The CDR3 sequence is 18 residues long. Germline V gene sequence: CDR1 MNHEY, CDR2 SMNVEV (reference sequence). In DNA form, the CDR3 reads TGTGCCAGCATGAGGGCACTAGCGGGAGTCACTGGGGCCAACGTCCTGACTTTC. Protein: CASMRALAGVTGANVLTF.

This clone was recorded once. The chain joins TRBV9 to TRBJ2-1; TRBD1 matches at 8 bases. The CDR3 sequence is 15 residues long. Germline V CDR1 and CDR2: SGDLS, YYNGEE. Trimming at V came to 4 bases and at J to 7 bases, leaving 10 bases not matched to a gene. In DNA form, the CDR3 reads TGTGCCAGCAGCTCTAGCGCAGGGGGCGGGAATGAGCAGTTCTTC. Amino acids: CASSSSAGGGNEQFF.

The rearrangement joins TRBV30 to TRBJ2-7; D is perhaps TRBD1 or TRBD2 (5 bases each). In germline, CDR1 is GTSNPN, CDR2 SVGIG (reference sequence). The CDR3 has 15 residues. Trimming removed 4 bases at V and 3 bases at J, with 19 bases between. The CDR3 spells CAWTAPGSPFYEQYF. The CDR3 nucleotides are TGTGCCTGGACCGCTCCAGGGAGTCCCTTCTACGAGCAGTACTTC.

The genes are TRBV4-2 and TRBJ1-5; 7 positions match TRBD1. V lost 1 base and J lost 4; bases outside the gene matches: 10. In germline, CDR1 is LGHNA, CDR2 YNFKEQ. The CDR3 spans 17 residues. DNA for the CDR3: TGTGCCAGCAGCCAAGGGGCCATCGGGACAGATAATCAGCCCCAGCATTTT. Its protein product is CASSQGAIGTDNQPQHF.

The chain recombines TRBV5-4 with TRBJ2-1, with 7 bases fitting TRBD1. The V segment lost 1 base and the J segment 7 bases; nucleotides outside the gene matches: 5. This CDR3 region has 14 residues. The germline V gene has CDR1 SGHNT and CDR2 YYREEE (reference sequence). CDR3 DNA sequence: TGTGCCAGCAGCTTGACGGGACAGTTGAATGAGCAGTTCTTC. Its protein is CASSLTGQLNEQFF.

This clone was detected only once. This sequence joins TRBV11-3 and TRBJ2-3; perhaps TRBD2 as D (5 bases). Trimming stripped 5 bases from V and 5 bases from J, with 8 bases between. Germline-derived CDR1 and CDR2 are SGHNT and YENEEA. This CDR3 is built from 12 residues. CDR3 region: CASSRAGDTQYF. CDR3 DNA: TGTGCCAGCAGCAGGGCGGGAGATACGCAGTATTTT.

CDR3 sequence: CASSPPRGGGPNTEAFF. CDR3 in DNA: TGCGCCAGCAGCCCACCTCGGGGGGGTGGGCCGAACACTGAAGCTTTCTTT. This rearrangement joins TRBV5-1 to TRBJ1-1; possible D gene TRBD1, 5 bases. The V end was cut by 4 bases, the J end by 1 base, with 20 bases between. Germline values: CDR1 SGHRS, CDR2 YFSETQ. The CDR3 length is 17 residues.

The chain recombines TRBV7-2 with TRBJ1-5, with D perhaps matching TRBD1 (5 bases). CDR3 length: 14 residues. V lost 1 base, J lost 4 bases, and 8 bases lay in between. Looked up from germline, CDR1 is SGHTA and CDR2 is FQGNSA. The CDR3 is CASSLGTRNQPQHF. The CDR3 bases are TGTGCCAGCAGCTTAGGGACAAGAAATCAGCCCCAGCATTTT. Supplemented by reference TRBV7-2 and TRBJ1-5, the full variable domain reads GAGVSQSPSNKVTEKGKDVELRCDPISGHTALYWYRQSLGQGLEFLIYFQGNSAPDKSGLPSDRFSAERTGGSVSTLTIQRTQQEDSAVYLCASSLGTRNQPQHFGDGTRLSIL.

This clone showed up just once. V gene TRBV5-1 combines with J gene TRBJ1-4; D remains unclear. CDR1 is SGHRS and CDR2 is YFSETQ in the germline V gene. The CDR3 length is 15 residues. The V end lost 4 bases, the J end lost 7 bases, and 17 bases lay between the germline ends. CDR3 nucleotides: TGCGCCAGCAGCACAAACATCCTCGGAGGTGAAAAACTGTTTTTT. Its translation: CASSTNILGGEKLFF.

This chain joins TRBV19 and TRBJ2-7; no reliable D call. The CDR3 consists of 13 residues. Germline CDR1 LNHDA, CDR2 SQIVND (reference sequence). Trimming shortened V by 4 bases and J by 1 base, and 8 bases separated the two germline ends. CDR3 bases: TGTGCCAGTAGTACCACTGGATCCTACGAGCAGTACTTC. This encodes CASSTTGSYEQYF.

The gene calls are TRBV19 and TRBJ2-1; 8 bases align to TRBD1. This CDR3 spans 14 amino acids. Germline V lookup: CDR1 LNHDA, CDR2 SQIVND (reference sequence). V was clipped by 7 bases and J by 8 bases; unmatched bases: 10. The CDR3 is CASKTTGDVHEQFF. The CDR3 bases are TGTGCCAGTAAAACGACAGGGGATGTCCATGAGCAGTTCTTC.

The chain employs TRBV20-1 and TRBJ2-3, with D tentatively TRBD2 (5 bases). Germline CDR1 is DFQATT and CDR2 is SNEGSKA (reference sequence). The CDR3 sequence is 11 residues long. V was trimmed by 6 bases and J by 5 bases, leaving 9 bases between them. Here the CDR3 DNA reads TGCAGTGCCCCCCGGGGAGATACGCAGTATTTT. The encoded protein is CSAPRGDTQYF.

The rearrangement uses TRBV2 and TRBJ1-4; weak D call: TRBD1 (5 bases). CDR1 is SNHLY and CDR2 is FYNNEI in the germline V gene. Trimming left V 2 bases short and J 3 bases short, with 13 bases between. The CDR3 contains 16 residues. The chain's CDR3 is CASSERGGVPNEKLFF. The CDR3 DNA follows: TGTGCCAGCAGTGAACGTGGGGGTGTGCCTAATGAAAAACTGTTTTTT.

This chain connects TRBV27 to TRBJ2-1, with 10 bases aligning to TRBD2. CDR3 size: 16 residues. After removal of 6 bases from V and 5 bases from J, the junction contained 10 bases not matched to a gene. Per germline, CDR1 MNHEY and CDR2 SMNVEV (reference sequence). The CDR3 region has the DNA TGTGCCAGCAGACACGAGAGCGGGAGGGCCAACAATGAGCAGTTCTTC. Protein: CASRHESGRANNEQFF.

The V call is TRBV5-6, the J call TRBJ1-5, with D tentatively TRBD1 (5 bases). This CDR3 is 14 amino acids long. Germline V gives CDR1 SGHDT, CDR2 YYEEEE. V lost 4 bases and J lost 7, with 15 bases in between. The CDR3: CASSVSRGGQPQHF. DNA of the CDR3: TGTGCCAGCAGCGTCTCAAGGGGAGGGCAGCCCCAGCATTTT. Based on the CDR3 plus reference TRBV5-6 and TRBJ1-5, the full variable domain is DAGVTQSPTHLIKTRGQQVTLRCSPKSGHDTVSWYQQALGQGPQFIFQYYEEEERQRGNFPDRFSGHQFPNYSSELNVNALLLGDSALYLCASSVSRGGQPQHFGDGTRLSIL.

V gene TRBV6-4 combines with J gene TRBJ2-5; TRBD2 aligns across 11 bases. The ends lost 9 bases at V and 2 bases at J; junction bases unmatched: 5. Germline-derived CDR1 and CDR2 are MRHNA and SNTAGT. The CDR3 is made up of 14 amino acids. CDR3 nucleotide sequence: TGTGCCAGTTTAGCGGGAGGGGGGCAAGAGACCCAGTACTTC. Protein: CASLAGGGQETQYF.

The chain uses TRBV28 and TRBJ1-5; maybe TRBD1 (5 bases). The V end lost 5 bases, the J end lost 7 bases, and 12 bases lay between the germline ends. The CDR3 loop spans 13 amino acids. Per germline, CDR1 MDHEN and CDR2 SYDVKM. In DNA, the CDR3 is TGTGCCAGCAGTATGAGGGGTACCCAGCCCCAGCATTTT. It encodes CASSMRGTQPQHF.

This clone came up a few times. This chain joins TRBV9 and TRBJ2-2; TRBD1 might be the D (6 bases). The germline V gene has CDR1 SGDLS and CDR2 YYNGEE. CDR3 length: 14 residues. The V gene lost 4 bases and the J gene lost 3 bases, with 10 bases spanning the gap. Written as DNA, the CDR3 is TGTGCCAGCAGCCTCGGACAGTACACCGGGGAGCTGTTTTTT. Protein product: CASSLGQYTGELFF.